This T cell receptor beta chain was identified during a study of T cell responses to AZD1222 COVID-19 vaccine. Points on this clone: Its cognate antigen is unknown.

Findings and caveats of the study: White British donors predominated, females outnumbered males, and clonal diversity was possibly underestimated. Spike-specific TCR breadth and depth were elevated following two AZD1222 doses. Of the AZD1222 recipients, only five to seven were seropositive at baseline.

After removal of 0 bases from V and 5 bases from J, the junction contained 9 bases not matched to a gene. This CDR3 has 17 residues. Germline values: CDR1 SGHNT, CDR2 YENEEA. This table comes from immunoSEQ multiplex PCR, and its TCRdb copy is limited to in-frame clones, with some not included. The sample shows 90,000 to 100,000 clones, approximately 91% of them seen only once. Investigators merged groups given second doses at roughly 4 or roughly 12 weeks. This specimen consisted of peripheral blood, obtained 28 days after the second AZD1222 dose. The genes are TRBV11-3 and TRBJ2-2; 7 bases align to TRBD1. The receptor was derived from an adult who received the AZD1222 COVID-19 vaccine. The CDR3 reads CASSLDRDRARTGELFF. The CDR3 region has the DNA TGTGCCAGCAGCTTAGATCGTGACAGGGCACGGACCGGGGAGCTGTTTTTT.